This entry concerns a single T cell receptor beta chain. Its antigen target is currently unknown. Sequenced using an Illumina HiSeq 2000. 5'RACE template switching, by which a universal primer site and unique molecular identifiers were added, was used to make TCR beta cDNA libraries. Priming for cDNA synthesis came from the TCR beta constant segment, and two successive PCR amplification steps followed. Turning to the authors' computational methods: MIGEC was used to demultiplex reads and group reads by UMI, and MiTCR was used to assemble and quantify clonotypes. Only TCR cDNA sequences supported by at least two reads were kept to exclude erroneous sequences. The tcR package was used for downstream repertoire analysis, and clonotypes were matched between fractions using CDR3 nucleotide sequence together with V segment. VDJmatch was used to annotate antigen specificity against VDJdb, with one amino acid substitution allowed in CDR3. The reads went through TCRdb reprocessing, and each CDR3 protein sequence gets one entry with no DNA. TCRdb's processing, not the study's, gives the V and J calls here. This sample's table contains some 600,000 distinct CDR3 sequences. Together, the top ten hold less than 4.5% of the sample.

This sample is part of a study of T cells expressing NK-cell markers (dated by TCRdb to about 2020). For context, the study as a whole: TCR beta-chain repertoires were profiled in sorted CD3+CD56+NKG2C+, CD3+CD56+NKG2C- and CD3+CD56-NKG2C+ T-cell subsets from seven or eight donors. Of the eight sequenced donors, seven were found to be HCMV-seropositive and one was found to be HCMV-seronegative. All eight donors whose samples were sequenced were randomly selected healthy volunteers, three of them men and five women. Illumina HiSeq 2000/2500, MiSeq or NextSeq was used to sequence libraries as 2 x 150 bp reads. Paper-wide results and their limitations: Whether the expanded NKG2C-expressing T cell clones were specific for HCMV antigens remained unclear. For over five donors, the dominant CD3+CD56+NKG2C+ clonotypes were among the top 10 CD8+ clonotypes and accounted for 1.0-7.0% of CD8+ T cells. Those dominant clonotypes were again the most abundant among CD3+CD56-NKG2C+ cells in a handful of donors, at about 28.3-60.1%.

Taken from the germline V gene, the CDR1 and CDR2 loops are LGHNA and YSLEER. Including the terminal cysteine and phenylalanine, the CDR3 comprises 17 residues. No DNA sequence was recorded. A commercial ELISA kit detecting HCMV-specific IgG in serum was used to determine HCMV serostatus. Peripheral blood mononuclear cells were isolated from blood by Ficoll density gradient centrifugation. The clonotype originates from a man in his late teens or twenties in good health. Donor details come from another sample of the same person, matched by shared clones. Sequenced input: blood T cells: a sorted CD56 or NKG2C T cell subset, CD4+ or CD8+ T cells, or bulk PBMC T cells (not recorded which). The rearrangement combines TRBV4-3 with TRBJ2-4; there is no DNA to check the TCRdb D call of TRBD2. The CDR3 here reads CASSQSWGGVGENIQYF.